Shown below are 20 T cell receptor beta chains from a single sample sequenced in a study of tumor-infiltrating lymphocytes in primary liver carcinoma. Co-extraction yielded RNA and DNA from around 20-30 mg of unsorted bulk tissue. The investigators made TCR beta cDNA from about 500 ng total RNA, using a constant-region primer. Investigators got TCR beta libraries out of three nested multiplex PCR rounds, done with slightly modified ARM-PCR. A C-beta reverse primer was combined with TRBV1-TRBV30 forward primers in the first two PCR rounds, and each round had around 10 cycles. TCRdb called the multiplex PCR reads again in MiXCR, with one record for every CDR3 protein. This sample carries 90,000 to 150,000 distinct CDR3 sequences, 55% to 70% of them seen once, and the ten largest clones take more than 8%. The sequencing sample was made of tumor-adjacent normal liver tissue. These TCRs come from a woman aged 60-75 years with primary liver carcinoma and hepatitis B virus infection.

To note about this clonotype: A single base separates this from a much larger clone, so it may be a read error. V is TRBV7-9 and J is TRBJ2-4, with 7 bases lining up with TRBD2. The CDR3 loop spans 12 amino acids. CDR1 and CDR2 (germline): SEHNR, FQNEAQ (reference sequence). This CDR3 is CASSLGGNIHYF. The CDR3 DNA is TGTGCCAGCAGTCTCGGGGGGAACATTCATTACTTC.

A remark on this clonotype: This could be a read error, since a much larger clone is one nucleotide away. The chain is built from TRBV7-9 and TRBJ1-1; the D is unclear. The germline V gene has CDR1 SEHNR and CDR2 FQNEAQ (reference sequence). Trimming left V 6 bases short and J 10 bases short, with 24 bases between. CDR3 length: 15 residues. The CDR3 bases are TGTGCCAGCAGTCGATTAAAAGGGCAGCCTCTTGGAGCTTTCTTT. Translating gives CASSRLKGQPLGAFF.

With respect to this clonotype: Being one base from a much bigger clone, this may be a read error. The J gene is TRBJ1-6, the V gene TRBV7-9, with a tentative D call TRBD1 (5 bases). CDR1 is SEHNR and CDR2 is FQNEAQ in the germline V gene (reference sequence). The CDR3 extends over 16 amino acids. V was cut by 6 bases and J by 3 bases, with 15 bases left in between. The CDR3 region has the DNA TGTGCCAGCAGATTGTTACAGGAATACTATAATTCACCCCTCCACTTT. Residues: CASRLLQEYYNSPLHF. The full variable domain, its missing parts supplied by reference TRBV7-9 and TRBJ1-6, is DTGVSQNPRHKITKRGQNVTFRCDPISEHNRLYWYRQTLGQGPEFLTYFQNEAQLEKSRLLSDRFSAERPKGSFSTLEIQRTEQGDSAMYLCASRLLQEYYNSPLHFGNGTRLTVT.

The chain's CDR3 is CASCPQRQGSYEQYF. Written as DNA, the CDR3 is TGTGCCAGCTGTCCACAACGACAGGGGAGCTACGAGCAGTACTTC. This chain joins TRBV28 and TRBJ2-7, with 8 positions matching TRBD1. The CDR3 spans 15 residues. With V trimmed by 8 bases and J by 3 bases, 12 bases remained unmatched. Germline CDR1 and CDR2: MDHEN and SYDVKM. The entire variable domain, with the rest obtained from reference TRBV28 and TRBJ2-7, is as follows: DVKVTQSSRYLVKRTGEKVFLECVQDMDHENMFWYRQDPGLGLRLIYFSYDVKMKEKGDIPEGYSVSREKKERFSLILESASTNQTSMYLCASCPQRQGSYEQYFGPGTRLTVT.

This clonotype was detected a few times. The chain joins TRBV28 to TRBJ2-3; 7 bases are shared with TRBD2. The ends lost 3 bases at V and 3 bases at J; junction bases unmatched: 6. The CDR3 is made up of 15 amino acids. Germline values: CDR1 MDHEN, CDR2 SYDVKM. CDR3 nucleotide sequence: TGTGCCAGCAGTTTTTGGGGGAGGGATACAGATACGCAGTATTTT. Its translation: CASSFWGRDTDTQYF.

Turning to this clonotype: Because the CDR3 is missing its conserved closing phenylalanine or tryptophan, this is likely a read error. No DNA is shown, since the ends of the CDR3 on it are uncertain; the CDR3 is the one TCRdb lists. The CDR3 loop reads CTSSLRDWSGTKYS. This rearrangement joins TRBV5-6 to TRBJ2-7; the D segment call TRBD2 is taken from the table without a DNA check. The CDR3 length is 14 residues, termini included. CDR1 and CDR2 from the germline V gene are SGHDT and YYEEEE.

As regards this clonotype: This clone may be a read error of a much larger clone one base away. This rearrangement joins TRBV5-4 to TRBJ2-7; a possible D gene is TRBD1 (5 bases). The CDR3 length is 14 residues. Germline assignment: CDR1 SGHNT and CDR2 YYREEE (reference sequence). The V end lost 1 base, the J end lost 4 bases, and 12 bases lay between the germline ends. CDR3 sequence (DNA): TGTGCCAGCAGCTTGATACAGGAAGATTACGAGCAGTACTTC. Residues: CASSLIQEDYEQYF.

This clonotype was seen just once. This rearrangement joins TRBV6-1 to TRBJ1-1; D unclear. Germline loops: CDR1 MNHNS, CDR2 SASEGT. CDR3 length: 12 amino acids. Deletions cut 8 bases from V and 4 bases from J, with 11 bases between. The CDR3 region is CASGCPATEAFF. DNA for the CDR3: TGTGCCAGCGGATGTCCGGCCACTGAAGCTTTCTTT.

A word on this clonotype: At one end the junction does not follow the germline gene, possibly because of a read error. This chain joins TRBV11-3 and TRBJ2-1; D uncertain. CDR1 and CDR2 from the germline V gene are SGHNT and YENEEA. The CDR3 sequence is 12 residues long. The CDR3: CTSSSKFDEQSF. CDR3 in DNA: TGTACCAGCAGCTCCAAATTCGATGAGCAGTCTTTC.

This clonotype was recorded only once. This chain uses TRBV12-3 or TRBV12-4 with TRBJ2-6, with D perhaps TRBD2 (6 bases). Trimming took 4 bases from V and 2 from J, leaving 21 bases between them. CDR3 size: 19 residues. The CDR3 region is CASSWDSSGPKTGANVLTF. CDR3 DNA: TGTGCCAGCAGTTGGGACTCCTCAGGACCAAAGACTGGGGCCAACGTCCTGACTTTC.

The rearrangement uses TRBV28 and TRBJ2-2; D possibly matches TRBD1 or TRBD2 (6 bases each). V shed 5 bases and J shed 6 bases, with 25 bases lying between them. Germline values: CDR1 MDHEN, CDR2 SYDVKM. The CDR3 length is 18 residues. CDR3 sequence (DNA): TGTGCCAGCAGTCCAGCCGGGGGCCACCCCTTAGGGGCCGGGGAGCTGTTTTTT. Its translation: CASSPAGGHPLGAGELFF.

This clonotype was detected many times. The V and J genes are TRBV7-8 and TRBJ1-5; 10 positions match TRBD1. Unmatched junction bases numbered 8, after V lost 3 bases and J lost 6 bases. The germline CDR1 and CDR2 sequences are SGHVS and FQNEAQ. The CDR3 contains 16 residues. The CDR3 loop is CASSFAGTGVSQPQHF. The CDR3 nucleotides are TGTGCCAGCAGCTTCGCCGGGACAGGGGTTAGTCAGCCCCAGCATTTT.

The chain couples TRBV20-1 to TRBJ1-2, with a tentative D call TRBD1 (5 bases). Germline V lookup: CDR1 DFQATT, CDR2 SNEGSKA (reference sequence). CDR3 length: 12 amino acids. The ends were cut back, 6 bases at V and 5 bases at J, with 13 bases in the middle. The CDR3, as DNA: TGCAGTGCAACGCTCGGGGGATATGGCTACACCTTC. Translating gives CSATLGGYGYTF.

Regarding this clonotype: One end of the junction varies from germline; a read error may be responsible. This chain joins TRBV5-4 and TRBJ1-2; TRBD1 agrees at 8 bases. The CDR3 length is 15 residues. Germline lookup yields CDR1 SGHNT and CDR2 YYREEE (reference sequence). The CDR3 DNA follows: TGTGCCAGCAACTCACTGACAGGGGATAACTATGGCTACACATTC. Protein sequence: CASNSLTGDNYGYTF.

The chain uses TRBV10-3 and TRBJ2-2; D remains ambiguous. This CDR3 has 18 amino acids. Trimming took 3 bases from V and 4 from J, leaving 21 bases between them. CDR1 and CDR2 from the germline V gene are ENHRY and SYGVKD. The CDR3 sequence is CAISEFGPEKTITGELFF. CDR3 bases: TGTGCCATCAGTGAATTCGGACCAGAGAAGACGATCACCGGGGAGCTGTTTTTT.

This rearrangement joins TRBV27 to TRBJ2-7, with D perhaps TRBD2 (5 bases). V was shortened by 3 bases and J by 1 base, with 10 bases between the two germline ends. Looked up from germline, CDR1 is MNHEY and CDR2 is SMNVEV (reference sequence). The CDR3 is made up of 14 amino acids. CDR3 residues: CASSLDRGSYEQYF. CDR3 nucleotide sequence: TGTGCCAGCAGTTTGGACCGAGGGTCCTACGAGCAGTACTTC.

A remark on this clonotype: The junction differs from germline at one of its ends, possibly a read error. The chain is built from TRBV12-3 or TRBV12-4 and TRBJ2-5; tentatively, D is TRBD1 (5 bases). The CDR3 is 15 residues long. The CDR3 bases are TGTGCCAGCAGGCCCGAGACAGTGCTGAAGGAGACCCGGTACTTC. The encoded protein is CASRPETVLKETRYF.

This clonotype was counted at least ten times. The rearrangement uses TRBV7-9 and TRBJ2-1; 7 bases map to TRBD2. The CDR3 consists of 16 residues. V lost 5 bases, J lost 6 bases, and 13 bases stayed unmatched. Germline CDR1 SEHNR, CDR2 FQNEAQ (reference sequence). CDR3 bases: TGTGCCAGCAGCCCAGGGCCTAGCGGTATAGGCAATGAGCAGTTCTTC. Its translation is CASSPGPSGIGNEQFF.

This rearrangement joins TRBV14 to TRBJ2-1, with unresolved D. This CDR3 is 17 amino acids long. CDR1 and CDR2 from the germline V gene are SGHDN and FVKESK. The CDR3 spells CISSQEWSSPPYNEQFF. The CDR3 bases are TGTATCAGCAGCCAAGAATGGAGCTCCCCCCCGTACAATGAGCAGTTCTTC.

The chain uses TRBV15 and TRBJ2-1; D may correspond to TRBD1 or TRBD2 (5 bases each). The CDR3 is made up of 18 amino acids. Trimming cost V 0 bases and J 3 bases, with 18 bases left between them. Germline lookup yields CDR1 LNHNV and CDR2 YYDKDF (reference sequence). The CDR3 reads CATSRDTGLGSFYNEQFF. The CDR3 bases are TGTGCCACCAGCAGAGATACAGGTTTGGGGAGCTTCTACAATGAGCAGTTCTTC.